This T cell receptor (beta chain) emerged from a study of CD8+ T cells in alopecia areata. Looking at the study overall: Each of the treated patients was given oral tofacitinib, 5 to 10 mg twice daily, for moderate-to-severe alopecia areata.

As for treatment: oral pan-JAK inhibitor, 5-10 mg twice daily. It was from PBMCs that CD4+ and CD8+ T cells were sorted. Trimming at V came to 2 bases and at J to 1 base, leaving 17 bases not matched to a gene. The CDR3 is 18 residues long. The V gene's germline CDR1 is SQVTM and CDR2 ANQGSEA. Extraction of RNA preceded its reverse transcription into cDNA, which served as the sequencing template. Sequencing was performed with immunoSEQ multiplex PCR; in TCRdb, only in-frame clones are kept and a portion is missing. The sample has fewer than 100,000 clones, roughly 64% seen once. J is TRBJ2-7 and V is TRBV29-1; 7 bases line up with TRBD1. The sequence was collected from a human donor with alopecia areata. The input for sequencing was CD8+ T cells sorted from blood, taken at week 4, from a patient treated with tofacitinib. For the CDR3, the DNA is TGCAGCGTTGAAATGGTTATTACAGGGGACGGAGAGTCCTACGAGCAGTACTTC. As protein: CSVEMVITGDGESYEQYF.